The source of this T cell receptor beta chain is a study of CD8 T cells in ankylosing spondylitis. Whole-study results and caveats: Significantly higher representation of disease-linked clones was reported for matched ankylosing spondylitis synovial fluid. It appeared that ankylosing spondylitis blood was characterized by a TCR beta motif of under ten highly homologous variants.

Notes on this clonotype: Antigen unknown.

With molecular barcodes, quantitative 5'-RACE was used to make the TCR beta libraries. TCRdb re-derived calls from the 5' RACE reads in MiXCR, one entry per CDR3 protein. The data contain roughly 180,000 distinct CDR3 sequences, approximately 10% of them singletons. Germline CDR1 MNHNS, CDR2 SASEGT. CDR3 length: 15 amino acids. Trimming cost V 8 bases and J 1 base, with 16 bases left between them. This chain uses TRBV6-1 with TRBJ2-3; D perhaps matches TRBD2 (5 bases). This TCR was sampled from a female donor with ankylosing spondylitis or in good health (not recorded which). Sequenced sample: blood, either unsorted or a sorted T cell fraction (not recorded which). CDR3 loop: CASETWVGGTDTQYF. The CDR3 bases are TGTGCCAGCGAGACGTGGGTCGGGGGCACAGATACGCAGTATTTT.